The subject of this entry is one TCR beta chain. What it binds is unknown. Amplified TCR beta CDR3 regions derived from RNA transcripts. TCR CDR3 regions were first amplified by RT-PCR with HTBI primers. A single record per CDR3 protein comes from TCRdb applying MiXCR to the multiplex PCR reads. The table records about 570,000 distinct CDR3 sequences, around 45% of them present only once. Patients showing uncontrolled infection, other autoimmune disease, pregnancy or lactation were ineligible. The data derive from a study of T cells in Graves' hyperthyroidism and ophthalmopathy. General study results and limits: Blood samples included most of the expanded thyroid clonotypes exceeding 0.001.

This CDR3 spans 14 amino acids. V shed 3 bases and J 7 bases; nucleotides not matched to a gene: 6. Germline V gene sequence: CDR1 SGHTA, CDR2 FQGNSA. The chain carries TRBV7-2 and TRBJ1-5; 7 bases align to TRBD1. Input material: peripheral blood or thyroid tissue (not recorded which). The source is an adult woman with Graves' disease, either hyperthyroidism or ophthalmopathy (not recorded which). The CDR3 protein is CASSFYRQGQPQHF. The DNA for the CDR3 is TGTGCCAGCAGCTTTTACCGACAGGGCCAGCCCCAGCATTTT. Supplemented by reference TRBV7-2 and TRBJ1-5, the full variable domain reads GAGVSQSPSNKVTEKGKDVELRCDPISGHTALYWYRQSLGQGLEFLIYFQGNSAPDKSGLPSDRFSAERTGGSVSTLTIQRTQQEDSAVYLCASSFYRQGQPQHFGDGTRLSIL.